Sequencing of this TCR beta chain was carried out in a study of T-cell memory formation after mild COVID-19. Study as a whole: There were largely donor-specific TCR clusters.

TCR alpha and TCR beta cDNA libraries with sample barcodes and UMIs came from 5'RACE using constant-segment primers. In TCRdb, the 5' RACE reads were re-called with MiXCR into one record per CDR3 protein. This table has around 440,000 distinct CDR3 sequences, about 20% appearing once. Germline lookup yields CDR1 SEHNR and CDR2 FQNEAQ (reference sequence). This CDR3 has 18 residues. Germline trimming cut 0 bases from V and 6 bases from J; bases unmatched to any gene: 11. This clonotype was counted between two and nine times. The receptor was derived from an adult woman who had mild COVID-19 (a few samples of this study predate the infection). Cell type and time point are not known. Sequenced material: PBMCs or a T cell subset sorted from them (not recorded which). The V gene is TRBV7-9, the J gene TRBJ2-1, with 10 bases identical to TRBD1. The CDR3: CASSLARYRDRGGNEQFF. The CDR3 nucleotides read TGTGCCAGCAGCTTAGCACGCTACCGGGACAGGGGAGGCAATGAGCAGTTCTTC.